A single sample gave rise to the 27 T cell receptor beta chains below, sequenced in a study of T cells in Graves' hyperthyroidism and ophthalmopathy. There were TCR beta CDR3 regions amplified from RNA transcripts. HTBI primers were used for first-round RT-PCR of the TCR CDR3. TCRdb re-called the multiplex PCR reads through MiXCR, storing one row per CDR3 protein. The repertoire holds more than 550,000 distinct CDR3 sequences, 15% to 20% seen once, with roughly 15% in the top ten. The sample taken for sequencing was blood. Receptor source: a middle-aged man with Graves' hyperthyroidism.

The chain links TRBV9 to TRBJ2-1; D gene unclear. This CDR3 has 20 residues. The germline V gene has CDR1 SGDLS and CDR2 YYNGEE. The V end lost 1 base, the J end lost 5 bases, and 28 bases lay between the germline ends. The CDR3 region has the DNA TGTGCCAGCAGCGTAAGTAGCAACCTAAATCAGTACGGGCGTAACAATGAGCAGTTCTTC. Amino acids: CASSVSSNLNQYGRNNEQFF.

The rearrangement joins TRBV29-1 to TRBJ2-1; 14 bases map to TRBD2. Germline trimming cut 7 bases from V and 0 bases from J; bases unmatched to any gene: 5. The CDR3 runs to 16 residues. In germline, CDR1 is SQVTM, CDR2 ANQGSEA. CDR3 DNA sequence: TGCAGCGGGACTAGCGGGAGGCCCAACTCCTACAATGAGCAGTTCTTC. Amino acid sequence: CSGTSGRPNSYNEQFF.

This clonotype was observed at least ten times. The gene calls are TRBV20-1 and TRBJ1-1; no clear D gene. The ends were cut back, 2 bases at V and 1 base at J, with 8 bases in the middle. The CDR3 has 13 amino acids. Germline-derived CDR1 and CDR2 are DFQATT and SNEGSKA (reference sequence). DNA for the CDR3: TGCAGTGCTAGACTCGACGGGAACACTGAAGCTTTCTTT. Residues: CSARLDGNTEAFF.

This clonotype was picked up a small number of times. The rearrangement joins TRBV28 to TRBJ1-3; 7 bases are a match to TRBD1. This CDR3 has 13 amino acids. Germline CDR1 MDHEN, CDR2 SYDVKM. V shed 3 bases and J 6 bases; nucleotides not matched to a gene: 2. The CDR3 DNA sequence: TGTGCCAGCAGTTTGACAGGGCCAAACACCATATATTTT. This gives the protein CASSLTGPNTIYF.

Regarding this clonotype: Since a much larger clone is just one base distant, this may be a read error. The rearrangement uses TRBV28 and TRBJ2-1; 9 bases match TRBD2. The V gene end was trimmed by 10 bases and the J gene end by 8 bases; junction bases not matched to a gene: 9. Germline V lookup: CDR1 MDHEN, CDR2 SYDVKM. This CDR3 is built from 13 residues. The CDR3 reads CAISGLALYEQFF. CDR3 nucleotide sequence: TGTGCCATCTCGGGACTAGCTCTCTATGAGCAGTTCTTC.

This rearrangement joins TRBV7-9 to TRBJ2-5; D ambiguous. V lost 3 bases and J lost 2, with 10 bases in between. The CDR3 has 14 residues. Germline CDR1 SEHNR, CDR2 FQNEAQ (reference sequence). The CDR3: CASSFLLPQETQYF. In DNA, the CDR3 is TGTGCCAGCAGCTTCTTACTACCTCAAGAGACCCAGTACTTC.

V is TRBV27 and J is TRBJ2-1; 9 nucleotides agree with TRBD2. J gave up 4 bases and V 0 bases, and 13 bases lay outside the gene matches. The CDR3 sequence is 19 residues long. Germline loops: CDR1 MNHEY, CDR2 SMNVEV (reference sequence). CDR3 region: CASSLSIYVAGAPYNEQFF. CDR3 DNA: TGTGCCAGCAGTTTATCAATTTATGTAGCGGGAGCGCCTTACAATGAGCAGTTCTTC.

In this sample, this clonotype turned up many times. The chain carries TRBV28 and TRBJ2-2; D gene unclear. The CDR3 runs to 17 residues. In germline, CDR1 is MDHEN, CDR2 SYDVKM. Trimming took 5 bases from V and 4 from J, leaving 20 bases between them. The CDR3 loop is CASSPPGQPHRTGELFF. The DNA of the CDR3 is TGTGCCAGCAGTCCTCCTGGGCAACCACACCGCACCGGGGAGCTGTTTTTT.

This chain links TRBV2 with TRBJ2-1; possible D gene TRBD2, 6 bases. The germline V gene has CDR1 SNHLY and CDR2 FYNNEI. V was shortened by 11 bases and J by 9 bases, with 17 bases between the two germline ends. The CDR3 totals 12 residues. CDR3 in amino acids: CAGLRDGSEQFF. As DNA, the CDR3 is TGTGCCGGGCTTCGGGACGGGAGTGAGCAGTTCTTC.

This clonotype was recorded many times. The chain is built from TRBV20-1 and TRBJ1-6, with 10 bases that match TRBD1. Germline CDR1 reads DFQATT; CDR2 reads SNEGSKA (reference sequence). This CDR3 is built from 15 residues. The V gene end was trimmed by 1 base and the J gene end by 9 bases; junction bases not matched to a gene: 6. The CDR3 nucleotides are TGCAGTGCTAGAGGGCGTCGGGACAGGGGTTCACCCCTCCACTTT. This translates into CSARGRRDRGSPLHF.

This clonotype was detected many times. V gene TRBV27 combines with J gene TRBJ1-1; D remains ambiguous. The CDR3 contains 13 residues. Trimming pared 6 bases from V and 6 bases from J, leaving 14 bases between. Germline V lookup: CDR1 MNHEY, CDR2 SMNVEV (reference sequence). The CDR3 region has the DNA TGTGCCAGCAGCATCGTAGCTTTGGCTGAAGCTTTCTTT. This codes for CASSIVALAEAFF.

This clonotype was seen a few times. This chain uses TRBV5-1 with TRBJ2-1; D unclear. Germline V gene data show CDR1 as SGHRS and CDR2 as YFSETQ. Deletions cut 2 bases from V and 4 bases from J, with 13 bases between. This CDR3 has 15 residues. The CDR3 DNA follows: TGCGCCAGCAGCTTACCCCCCCAAGCTTACAATGAGCAGTTCTTC. This sequence encodes CASSLPPQAYNEQFF.

This clonotype was seen repeatedly, ten times or more. The chain joins TRBV28 to TRBJ2-1; D remains ambiguous. The CDR3 is 12 amino acids. Trimming took 2 bases from V and 12 from J, leaving 11 bases between them. Germline V gene sequence: CDR1 MDHEN, CDR2 SYDVKM. CDR3 bases: TGTGCCAGCAGTTTAGTAAGTTCCGGGCAGTTCTTC. Encoded protein: CASSLVSSGQFF.

This clonotype was recorded at least ten times. The gene calls are TRBV2 and TRBJ2-4; TRBD2 might be the D (6 bases). The CDR3 runs 18 residues. Trimming took off 0 bases at V and 1 base at J, with 16 bases between the two ends. The germline gives CDR1 SNHLY, CDR2 FYNNEI. The CDR3 bases are TGTGCCAGCAGTGAAGCGGGGGAGGTTTGGGGTGCCAAAAACATTCAGTACTTC. Its translation: CASSEAGEVWGAKNIQYF.

This chain uses TRBV6-1 with TRBJ1-5; 9 bases are a match to TRBD1. This CDR3 spans 16 amino acids. CDR1 MNHNS and CDR2 SASEGT come from the germline V gene. Trimming removed 2 bases from V and 4 bases from J; junction bases left unmatched: 6. The CDR3 DNA reads as TGTGCCAGCAGTGAACACCGGGACAGGGAAAATCAGCCCCAGCATTTT. As protein: CASSEHRDRENQPQHF.

The chain carries TRBV11-3 and TRBJ2-3; a weak D match, TRBD1 (6 bases). Germline V gene data show CDR1 as SGHNT and CDR2 as YENEEA. The CDR3 is 14 amino acids. The V end lost 0 bases, the J end lost 6 bases, and 10 bases lay between the germline ends. The CDR3 loop reads CASSLDGQLDTQYF. The CDR3 DNA is TGTGCCAGCAGCTTAGACGGACAGCTGGATACGCAGTATTTT.

This clonotype was counted ten times or more. This rearrangement joins TRBV28 to TRBJ2-7; the D is unclear. This CDR3 contains 12 residues. Per the germline V gene, CDR1 is MDHEN and CDR2 is SYDVKM. Trimming shortened V by 5 bases and J by 6 bases, and 11 bases separated the two germline ends. CDR3 loop: CASSPRVSEQYF. The CDR3 DNA follows: TGTGCCAGCAGTCCCCGGGTCTCCGAGCAGTACTTC.

This clonotype was found a few times. V gene TRBV7-2 combines with J gene TRBJ1-3, with 8 bases matching TRBD1. The CDR3 is made up of 14 amino acids. Germline V gene lookup returns CDR1 SGHTA and CDR2 FQGNSA. Losses at the gene ends were 8 bases for V and 4 bases for J; bases not matched to a gene: 7. CDR3 loop: CASFRGLEGNTIYF. The CDR3 coding sequence is TGTGCCAGCTTCAGGGGGCTGGAAGGAAACACCATATATTTT. Full variable domain (rest looked up from reference TRBV7-2 and TRBJ1-3): GAGVSQSPSNKVTEKGKDVELRCDPISGHTALYWYRQSLGQGLEFLIYFQGNSAPDKSGLPSDRFSAERTGGSVSTLTIQRTQQEDSAVYLCASFRGLEGNTIYFGEGSWLTVV.

This clonotype occurred a few times. This chain links TRBV6-1 with TRBJ2-3; the D is unclear. CDR1 is MNHNS, CDR2 SASEGT, per germline. This CDR3 is 14 amino acids long. Trimming took off 6 bases at V and 3 bases at J, with 13 bases between the two ends. The CDR3 sequence: CASRTVFRTDTQYF. The CDR3 DNA follows: TGTGCCAGCAGAACAGTGTTTCGTACAGATACGCAGTATTTT.

This clonotype was detected ten times or more. The chain employs TRBV30 and TRBJ1-1; D gene unclear. Trimming pared 0 bases from V and 1 base from J, leaving 9 bases between. Germline V lookup: CDR1 GTSNPN, CDR2 SVGIG (reference sequence). This CDR3 is 14 amino acids long. This chain's CDR3 is CAWSVLRGNTEAFF. CDR3 nucleotide sequence: TGTGCCTGGAGTGTACTGCGGGGGAACACTGAAGCTTTCTTT.

Remarks on this clonotype: One end of the junction varies from germline; a read error may be responsible. The rearrangement joins TRBV6-1 to TRBJ1-1; D is uncertain. The V gene's germline CDR1 is MNHNS and CDR2 SASEGT. The CDR3 consists of 11 residues. CDR3 in DNA: TGTGCCAGCAGAGGAAACACTGAAACTTTCTTT. It translates to CASRGNTETFF.

This clonotype was recorded many times. J is TRBJ2-3 and V is TRBV2; D remains unclear. Germline CDR1 and CDR2: SNHLY and FYNNEI. The CDR3 contains 14 residues. V dropped 5 bases and J dropped 5 bases, with 14 bases sitting between them. In DNA, the CDR3 is TGTGCCAGCAGTCTTTTCGGGTCGGGAGATACGCAGTATTTT. Translation gives CASSLFGSGDTQYF.

This clonotype was seen at least ten times. This chain connects TRBV2 to TRBJ2-1; 11 positions match TRBD2. CDR1 is SNHLY and CDR2 is FYNNEI in the germline V gene. With V trimmed by 7 bases and J by 0 bases, 5 bases remained unmatched. The CDR3 is 16 residues long. CDR3 residues: CASKRLAGSSYNEQFF. In nucleotides, the CDR3 is TGTGCCAGCAAACGACTAGCGGGATCCTCCTACAATGAGCAGTTCTTC.

The chain carries TRBV6-2 or TRBV6-3 and TRBJ2-7; TRBD1 aligns across 7 bases. Germline trimming cut 7 bases from V and 3 bases from J; bases unmatched to any gene: 9. The CDR3 runs 14 residues. CDR1 is MNHEY, CDR2 SVGEGT, per germline. The CDR3 DNA is TGTGCCAGCACAAAAGGGACAGACCTCTACGAGCAGTACTTC. The encoded protein is CASTKGTDLYEQYF.

This clonotype was recorded many times. The chain uses TRBV27 and TRBJ1-1; D unclear. The CDR3 length is 12 residues. The germline CDR1 and CDR2 sequences are MNHEY and SMNVEV (reference sequence). Trimming removed 8 bases from V and 0 bases from J, with 7 bases in between. The CDR3 sequence is CASGQMNTEAFF. The CDR3 bases are TGTGCCAGCGGTCAGATGAACACTGAAGCTTTCTTT.

The chain has TRBV7-3 and TRBJ2-1, with a tentative D call TRBD1 (6 bases). Germline-derived CDR1 and CDR2 are SGHTA and FQGTGA. The CDR3 totals 17 residues. Trimming pared 0 bases from V and 3 bases from J, leaving 15 bases between. The CDR3 DNA reads TGTGCCAGCAGCTTAACGCCTGTTCCAGGGGTCTACAATGAGCAGTTCTTC. It translates to CASSLTPVPGVYNEQFF.

This clonotype was seen more than once but under ten times. The chain links TRBV28 to TRBJ2-1, with a possible D match to TRBD2 (5 bases). V was clipped by 4 bases and J by 8 bases, with 15 bases between them. Looked up from germline, CDR1 is MDHEN and CDR2 is SYDVKM. CDR3 size: 14 residues. The CDR3 coding sequence is TGTGCCAGCAGTTCGGACTCCCCTGGGTATGAGCAGTTCTTC. As protein: CASSSDSPGYEQFF.